The 5 T cell receptor beta chains listed next were all sequenced from one sample in a study of monozygotic twins with inflammatory bowel disease. One entry per CDR3 protein, without DNA, is what TCRdb gives after re-calling the 5' RACE reads. The specimen's table records approximately 200,000 distinct CDR3 sequences. The sequenced sample consisted of blood. The receptors were sampled from a human donor with ulcerative colitis or Crohn's disease, or a healthy co-twin of an affected twin (not recorded which).

The chain links TRBV4-3 to TRBJ2-5. CDR1 LGHNA and CDR2 YSLEER come from the germline V gene. This CDR3 has 12 amino acids. The CDR3 is CASSPGQGLQYF.

J is TRBJ1-4 and V is TRBV12-3 or TRBV12-4. This CDR3 contains 13 residues. The CDR3 reads CASRVLANEKLFF.

The V gene is TRBV29-1, the J gene TRBJ2-1. The length of the CDR3 is 14 residues. The V gene's germline CDR1 is SQVTM and CDR2 ANQGSEA. CDR3 sequence: CSVEGRSSYNEQFF.

This sequence joins TRBV12-3 or TRBV12-4 and TRBJ1-3; TCRdb calls TRBD1, which cannot be checked without DNA. This CDR3 region has 13 residues. The CDR3 loop is CASSPRGGNTIYF.

V and J are TRBV5-1 and TRBJ2-7; TCRdb's D gene call, TRBD2, goes unchecked for lack of DNA. Germline CDR1 SGHRS, CDR2 YFSETQ. The CDR3 runs 13 residues. The CDR3 loop is CASSLAIGGEQYF.